This TCR beta chain was found in a study of regulatory T cells in long-lasting Graves disease. General study findings and limits: Samples came from peripheral blood alone, without thyroid tissue.

Building of the TCR beta libraries involved iRepertoire HTBI primers and Arm-PCR of CDR3 regions. In the authors' methods: Looking across samples, the authors found under 75 TRBV and 14 TRBJ segments. MiXCR was run by TCRdb on the multiplex PCR reads, yielding one entry per CDR3 protein. TCRdb, rather than the study authors, made the V and J calls. This table has some 320,000 distinct CDR3 sequences, 15% to 20% appearing once. The CDR3 loop spans 15 amino acids. The V gene lost 3 bases and the J gene lost 6 bases, with 15 bases spanning the gap. Germline V gives CDR1 LNHDA, CDR2 SQIVND (reference sequence). This clonotype was found a few times. Its antigen is undetermined. The time point denotes: newly diagnosed GD, antithyroid drugs for less than 3 months. The TCR library was prepared using RNA isolated from PBMCs.

This receptor was obtained from a female donor with Graves disease. Here the sequenced sample was peripheral blood mononuclear cells (PBMCs), taken at new diagnosis, from a patient treated with antithyroid drugs. J is TRBJ1-5 and V is TRBV19; a possible D gene is TRBD1 (6 bases). The CDR3, as DNA: TGTGCCAGTAGTATCGGGGGGGCAAAGGGTCAGCCCCAGCATTTT. Amino acids: CASSIGGAKGQPQHF. The entire variable domain, with the rest obtained from reference TRBV19 and TRBJ1-5, is as follows: DGGITQSPKYLFRKEGQNVTLSCEQNLNHDAMYWYRQDPGQGLRLIYYSQIVNDFQKGDIAEGYSVSREKKESFPLTVTSAQKNPTAFYLCASSIGGAKGQPQHFGDGTRLSIL.